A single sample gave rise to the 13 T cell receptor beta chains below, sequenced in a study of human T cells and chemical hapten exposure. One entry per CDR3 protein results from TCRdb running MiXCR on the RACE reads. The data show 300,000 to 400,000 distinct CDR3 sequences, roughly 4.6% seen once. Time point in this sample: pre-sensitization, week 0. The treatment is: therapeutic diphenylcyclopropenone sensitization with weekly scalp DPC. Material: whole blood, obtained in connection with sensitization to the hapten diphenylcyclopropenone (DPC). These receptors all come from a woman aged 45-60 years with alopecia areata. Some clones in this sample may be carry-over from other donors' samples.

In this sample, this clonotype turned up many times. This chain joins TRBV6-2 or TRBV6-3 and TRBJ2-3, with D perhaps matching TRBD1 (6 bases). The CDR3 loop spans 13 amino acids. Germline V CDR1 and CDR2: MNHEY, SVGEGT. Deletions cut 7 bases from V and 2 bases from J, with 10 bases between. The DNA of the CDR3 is TGTGCCAGCACAGGACAGAACACAGATACGCAGTATTTT. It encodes CASTGQNTDTQYF.

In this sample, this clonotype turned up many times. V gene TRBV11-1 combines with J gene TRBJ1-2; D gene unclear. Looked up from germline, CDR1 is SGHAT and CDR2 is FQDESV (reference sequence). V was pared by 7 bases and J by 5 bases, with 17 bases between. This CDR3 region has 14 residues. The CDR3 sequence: CASTMTPLGYGYTF. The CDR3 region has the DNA TGTGCCAGCACCATGACACCCTTAGGATATGGCTACACCTTC.

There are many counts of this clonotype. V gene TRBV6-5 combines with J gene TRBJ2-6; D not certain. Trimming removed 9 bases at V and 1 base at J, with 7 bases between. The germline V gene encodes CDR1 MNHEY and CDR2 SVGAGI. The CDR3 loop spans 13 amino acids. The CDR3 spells CASGRSGANVLTF. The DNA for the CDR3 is TGTGCCAGTGGTCGGTCTGGGGCCAACGTCCTGACTTTC.

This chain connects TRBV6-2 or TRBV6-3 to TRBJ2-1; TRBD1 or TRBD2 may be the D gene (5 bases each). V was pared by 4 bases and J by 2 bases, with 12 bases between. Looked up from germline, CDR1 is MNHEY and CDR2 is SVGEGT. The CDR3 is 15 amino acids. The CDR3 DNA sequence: TGTGCCAGCAGTTTTCCGGGGCTCCCCTACAATGAGCAGTTCTTC. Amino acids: CASSFPGLPYNEQFF.

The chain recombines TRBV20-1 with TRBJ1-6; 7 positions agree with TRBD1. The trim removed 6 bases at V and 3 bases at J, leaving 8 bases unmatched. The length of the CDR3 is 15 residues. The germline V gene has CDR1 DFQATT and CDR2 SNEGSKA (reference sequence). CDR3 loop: CSAPTRGLYNSPLHF. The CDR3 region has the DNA TGCAGTGCCCCGACGAGGGGGCTCTATAATTCACCCCTCCACTTT.

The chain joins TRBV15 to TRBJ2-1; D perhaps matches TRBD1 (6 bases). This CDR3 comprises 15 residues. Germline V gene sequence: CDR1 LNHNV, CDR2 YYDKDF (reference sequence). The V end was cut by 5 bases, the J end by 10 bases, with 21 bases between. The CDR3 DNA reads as TGTGCCACCAGCCGATGGACAGTGACGAGTCGGGAGCAGTTCTTC. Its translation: CATSRWTVTSREQFF.

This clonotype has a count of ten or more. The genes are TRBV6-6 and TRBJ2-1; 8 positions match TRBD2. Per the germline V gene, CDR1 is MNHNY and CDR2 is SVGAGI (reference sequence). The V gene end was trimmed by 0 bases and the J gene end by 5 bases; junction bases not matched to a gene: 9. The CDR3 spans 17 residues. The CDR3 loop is CASSYSIRTSINNEQFF. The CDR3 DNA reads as TGTGCCAGCAGTTACTCGATAAGGACTAGCATTAACAATGAGCAGTTCTTC.

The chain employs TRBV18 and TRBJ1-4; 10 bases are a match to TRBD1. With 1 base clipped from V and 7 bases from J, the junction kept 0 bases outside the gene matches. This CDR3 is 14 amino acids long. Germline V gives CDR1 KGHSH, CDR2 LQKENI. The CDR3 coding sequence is TGTGCCAGCTCACCACGACAGGGGGCTGAAAAACTGTTTTTT. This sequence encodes CASSPRQGAEKLFF.

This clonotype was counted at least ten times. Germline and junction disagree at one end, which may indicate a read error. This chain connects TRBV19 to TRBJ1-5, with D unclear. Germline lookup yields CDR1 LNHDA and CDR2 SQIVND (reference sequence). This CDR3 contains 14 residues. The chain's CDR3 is CASSLEASNQPQHF. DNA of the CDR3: TGTGCCAGTAGTTTAGAAGCTAGCAATCAGCCCCAGCATTTT. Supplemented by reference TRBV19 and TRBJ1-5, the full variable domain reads DGGITQSPKYLFRKEGQNVTLSCEQNLNHDAMYWYRQDPGQGLRLIYYSQIVNDFQKGDIAEGYSVSREKKESFPLTVTSAQKNPTAFYLCASSLEASNQPQHFGDGTRLSIL.

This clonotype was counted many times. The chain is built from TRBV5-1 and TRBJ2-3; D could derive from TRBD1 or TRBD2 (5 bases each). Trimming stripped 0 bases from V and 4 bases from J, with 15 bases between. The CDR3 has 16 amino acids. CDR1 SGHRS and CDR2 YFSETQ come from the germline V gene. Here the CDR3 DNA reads TGCGCCAGCAGCTTGGCCGGGACCTGGGGATCAGATACGCAGTATTTT. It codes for CASSLAGTWGSDTQYF.

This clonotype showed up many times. The CDR3 coding sequence is TGTGCCAGCAGGACAGGGGGCGAATACACTGAAGCTTTCTTT. Protein product: CASRTGGEYTEAFF. The chain employs TRBV28 and TRBJ1-1, with 10 positions matching TRBD1. CDR1 is MDHEN, CDR2 SYDVKM, per germline. Trimming removed 6 bases from V and 3 bases from J; junction bases left unmatched: 4. There are 14 residues in the CDR3.

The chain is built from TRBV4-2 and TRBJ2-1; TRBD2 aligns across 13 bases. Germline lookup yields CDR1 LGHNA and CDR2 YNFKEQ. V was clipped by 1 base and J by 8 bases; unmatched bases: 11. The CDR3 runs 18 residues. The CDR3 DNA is TGTGCCAGCAGCCAAGGGGGGAGGACTAGCGGGAGTATCTATGAGCAGTTCTTC. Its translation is CASSQGGRTSGSIYEQFF.

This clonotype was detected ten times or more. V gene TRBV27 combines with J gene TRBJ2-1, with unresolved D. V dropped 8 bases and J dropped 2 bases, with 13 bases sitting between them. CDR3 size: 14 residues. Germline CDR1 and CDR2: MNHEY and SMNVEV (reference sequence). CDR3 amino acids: CASRYPNAYNEQFF. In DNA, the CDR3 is TGTGCCAGCCGCTACCCCAATGCCTACAATGAGCAGTTCTTC.